Following are 18 T cell receptor beta chains from one sample sequenced in a study of T cell repertoires in cytomegalovirus infection. The antigens these receptors bind are not known. MiXCR, run by TCRdb on the reads, gives a single entry per CDR3 protein. The table includes about 830,000 distinct CDR3 sequences, about 30% detected once. Sequencing used cultured CD8+ T cells from PBMCs, obtained from culture after CMV antigen stimulation. The source of these receptors is a human donor in good health (CMV status not recorded). Some clones in this sample may be carry-over from other donors' samples.

This clonotype was seen repeatedly, ten times or more. This chain joins TRBV7-9 and TRBJ2-5; no clear D. The V end was cut by 4 bases, the J end by 3 bases, with 12 bases between. The germline gives CDR1 SEHNR, CDR2 FQNEAQ (reference sequence). The length of the CDR3 is 14 residues. CDR3 residues: CASSSTSNKETQYF. For the CDR3, the DNA is TGTGCCAGCAGCTCGACAAGTAATAAAGAGACCCAGTACTTC. The full variable domain, with the rest looked up from reference TRBV7-9 and TRBJ2-5, is DTGVSQNPRHKITKRGQNVTFRCDPISEHNRLYWYRQTLGQGPEFLTYFQNEAQLEKSRLLSDRFSAERPKGSFSTLEIQRTEQGDSAMYLCASSSTSNKETQYFGPGTRLLVL.

This clonotype has a handful of counts. The V call is TRBV6-1, the J call TRBJ2-7; 8 bases fit TRBD1. V lost 4 bases, J lost 5 bases, and 7 bases stayed unmatched. Germline V gene sequence: CDR1 MNHNS, CDR2 SASEGT. The CDR3 has 14 amino acids. The CDR3 reads CASSVRTGPNEQYV. CDR3 DNA: TGTGCCAGCAGTGTGCGGACAGGGCCCAACGAGCAGTACGTC.

Concerning this clonotype itself: This may arise from a read error, as a much more abundant clone is one base away. This chain connects TRBV6-2 or TRBV6-3 to TRBJ2-1, with D possibly TRBD1 on 6 matching bases. The CDR3 has 14 amino acids. Germline values: CDR1 MNHEY, CDR2 SVGEGT. In nucleotides, the CDR3 is TGTGCCAACAGTTACTATGACAGGACGAATGAGCAGTTCTTC. This codes for CANSYYDRTNEQFF.

The chain employs TRBV27 and TRBJ1-3, with D possibly being TRBD1 (6 bases). This CDR3 spans 16 amino acids. V lost 5 bases and J lost 0, with 14 bases in between. CDR1 is MNHEY, CDR2 SMNVEV, per germline (reference sequence). The CDR3 bases are TGTGCCAGCAGTCCCGCTACAGGGTTCTCTGGAAACACCATATATTTT. Protein: CASSPATGFSGNTIYF.

This clonotype was observed a handful of times. V is TRBV20-1 and J is TRBJ2-1, with TRBD2 identical over 10 bases. Germline V CDR1 and CDR2: DFQATT, SNEGSKA (reference sequence). Losses at the gene ends were 0 bases for V and 4 bases for J; bases not matched to a gene: 21. The CDR3 is 21 amino acids. In nucleotides, the CDR3 is TGCAGTGCTAGAGATACGGCTAGCGGGGGATTATTCGGCAGTACATACAATGAGCAGTTCTTC. Its translation is CSARDTASGGLFGSTYNEQFF.

V gene TRBV7-2 combines with J gene TRBJ2-2; D ambiguous. Between the trimmed V and J ends, which lost 8 bases and 6 bases, there was a span of 7 bases. The CDR3 extends over 11 amino acids. The germline gives CDR1 SGHTA, CDR2 FQGNSA. The DNA of the CDR3 is TGTGCCAGCGTAAGAGCCGGGGAGCTGTTTTTT. Protein product: CASVRAGELFF.

This sequence joins TRBV7-2 and TRBJ2-2; 8 nucleotides match TRBD2. The V and J ends lost 1 base and 9 bases, in that order; junction bases with no gene match: 4. CDR1 is SGHTA and CDR2 is FQGNSA in the germline V gene. The CDR3 is 14 amino acids. CDR3 coding DNA: TGTGCCAGCAGCTTAGTCCCGGGAGGGCGGGAGCTGTTTTTT. Its protein product is CASSLVPGGRELFF.

The table lists this clonotype with many counts. A read error may account for a junction end that differs from germline. The chain carries TRBV7-7 and TRBJ2-2; D gene unclear. There are 14 residues in the CDR3. Per the germline V gene, CDR1 is SSHAT and CDR2 is FNYEAQ (reference sequence). CDR3 coding DNA: TGTGCTAGCAGCCCAAGCACGAACACCGGGGAGCTGTTTTTT. This gives the protein CASSPSTNTGELFF.

CDR3 protein: CSVGYGDPSGGEFTDTQYF. The DNA for the CDR3 is TGCAGCGTTGGTTACGGAGATCCCTCCGGGGGCGAGTTCACAGATACGCAGTATTTT. The rearrangement joins TRBV29-1 to TRBJ2-3, with D possibly being TRBD1 or TRBD2 (6 bases each). The V and J ends lost 4 bases and 2 bases respectively, with 28 bases between them. This CDR3 is 19 amino acids long. Germline V gives CDR1 SQVTM, CDR2 ANQGSEA.

The V and J genes are TRBV6-6 and TRBJ1-1, with D possibly TRBD1 on 5 matching bases. CDR3 length: 11 residues. Trimming took off 8 bases at V and 7 bases at J, with 11 bases between the two ends. Germline V gives CDR1 MNHNY, CDR2 SVGAGI (reference sequence). The CDR3 sequence is CASYMGHEAFF. The CDR3, as DNA: TGTGCCAGCTACATGGGGCATGAAGCTTTCTTT.

This chain uses TRBV20-1 with TRBJ1-2, with D perhaps matching TRBD1 (5 bases). The V gene's germline CDR1 is DFQATT and CDR2 SNEGSKA (reference sequence). The V end was cut by 0 bases, the J end by 4 bases, with 15 bases between. This CDR3 is built from 15 residues. The CDR3 loop is CSARDPEGWLYGYTF. In DNA, the CDR3 is TGCAGTGCTAGAGATCCTGAGGGGTGGCTCTATGGCTACACCTTC.

The table lists this clonotype with a few counts. An end of the junction differs from the germline gene, which may be a read error. The chain has TRBV6-2 or TRBV6-3 and TRBJ2-5, with TRBD2 matching 12 bases. The CDR3 consists of 12 residues. Germline-derived CDR1 and CDR2 are MNHEY and SVGEGT. The CDR3 here is CASSLGLAGGNF. For the CDR3, the DNA is TGTGCCAGCAGTCTGGGACTAGCGGGCGGGAACTTC.

The V gene is TRBV7-2, the J gene TRBJ1-2; 9 bases agree with TRBD1. The CDR3 totals 18 residues. The V segment lost 5 bases and the J segment 4 bases; nucleotides outside the gene matches: 17. The germline V gene has CDR1 SGHTA and CDR2 FQGNSA. The CDR3 DNA follows: TGTGCCAGCAGCACGCTTCCGGGACAGGGTATGGTCGGCTATGGCTACACCTTC. It codes for CASSTLPGQGMVGYGYTF.

Worth noting for this clonotype: The DNA is omitted, as the CDR3 cannot be located on it reliably, and the CDR3 follows TCRdb's listing. The chain couples TRBV4-2 to TRBJ1-2. Germline loops: CDR1 LGHNA, CDR2 YNFKEQ. The CDR3 is made up of 15 amino acids, end residues included. The CDR3: CASSQDQDWGGGNTF.

This chain connects TRBV5-1 to TRBJ2-5; 7 positions match TRBD1. The CDR3 is made up of 18 amino acids. Germline trimming cut 4 bases from V and 3 bases from J; bases unmatched to any gene: 18. The germline V gene encodes CDR1 SGHRS and CDR2 YFSETQ. CDR3 nucleotide sequence: TGCGCCAGCAGCCGATTTCTTGGGACAGACCACGATGAAGAGACCCAGTACTTC. Its protein product is CASSRFLGTDHDEETQYF.

In this sample, this clonotype turned up many times. The V call is TRBV12-3 or TRBV12-4, the J call TRBJ2-3; no clear D gene. The germline V and J ends were trimmed by 1 base and 2 bases, with 13 bases remaining between them. The CDR3 sequence is 16 residues long. CDR3: CASSLGDTEITDTQYF. CDR3 nucleotide sequence: TGTGCCAGCAGTTTAGGTGACACCGAGATCACAGATACGCAGTATTTT.

This chain connects TRBV29-1 to TRBJ1-1; 8 bases map to TRBD1. The CDR3 covers 10 residues. Trimming took 4 bases from V and 10 from J; bases not matched to a gene: 2. In germline, CDR1 is SQVTM, CDR2 ANQGSEA. CDR3 DNA sequence: TGCAGCGTTGCCGGGACAGGAGCTTTCTTT. It is translated as CSVAGTGAFF.

This rearrangement joins TRBV10-2 to TRBJ2-3, with TRBD1 matching over 8 bases. Germline V CDR1 and CDR2: WSHSY, SAAADI. The CDR3 loop spans 16 amino acids. V shed 5 bases and J 0 bases; nucleotides not matched to a gene: 7. CDR3 sequence (DNA): TGCGCCAGCAGTTATCCAGGGGGCCTTAGCACAGATACGCAGTATTTT. This encodes CASSYPGGLSTDTQYF.